This paragraph covers one T cell receptor (beta chain) sequence. The clone's antigen remains unknown. This specimen belongs to a study of cytomegalovirus exposure and HLA in healthy donors (dated by TCRdb to the late 2010s). At the level of the whole study: An earlier analysis of 587 of the donors reported about 300 Gb of sequence data and roughly 120 million unique TCR beta sequences obtained from around 170 million T cells. About 300 gigabases of sequencing data and around 80 million unique TCR sequences made up an early release that covered fewer than 650 HLA-typed donors. The genetic ancestry cluster associated with self-reported Caucasian donors included 80% to 90% of the roughly 380 genotyped donors. The aim of the study was to test whether cataloging public T cell receptors could identify signatures of past pathogen exposure. The T cell repertoires of several hundred subjects were profiled by immunosequencing and related to cytomegalovirus serostatus. Besides the first cohort of approximately 670 subjects, a separate validation cohort made up of 120 different subjects was used. To predict cytomegalovirus infection status, the study combined high-throughput TCR immunosequencing, statistical association of individual TCRs with disease status, and machine learning. In a later analysis, previously published TCR beta repertoires from roughly 710 donors were re-analyzed and high-resolution HLA genotyping was added so that TCR occurrence patterns could be studied. In the later analysis, no new phenotypic data were used to find candidate immune exposures; instead, reliance was placed on TCR beta sequences and their occurrence across donors. An earlier analysis of around 580 of the donors used high-throughput TCR beta sequencing to judge whether each TCR beta V gene segment behaved as functional or pseudogenic. Donor age, sex, ethnicity and CMV serostatus were compiled alongside the repertoire data. A later genetic analysis took genome-wide SNP genotypes for about three fifths of the 666 donors and used that subset as a discovery cohort. Every discovery cohort repertoire had been produced on one sequencing platform. Class I and class II HLA loci were covered by the typing at four-digit resolution. The number of typed donors differed by locus: roughly 620-640 for A, B, C, DRB1 and DQB1; 522 for DQA1; fewer than 610 for DPA1; and around 450 for DPB1. Four to six DR-DQ haplotypes were handled as single units for association and clustering, since linkage in the cohort was strong. Among roughly 400 genotyped donors of the cohort, an average of approximately 200,000 unique TCR beta nucleotide sequences was sequenced per donor, of which 15% to 20% were non-productive. Results and caveats for the whole study, not just this receptor: When HLA alleles, especially DR and DQ, strongly co-occurred, TCR associations were difficult to assign to individual alleles. In this cohort, only TCR beta chains were sequenced, and detectable features were limited by the absence of alpha or paired-chain data. Sequencing depth was assumed to be roughly uniform across donors in the presence/absence analyses, though that assumption may not hold. The classifier was reported to diagnose cytomegalovirus status with high specificity and sensitivity in both the original and validation cohorts. Specific HLA alleles were associated with 18,000 or so TCR beta sequences at a false discovery rate of 0.05 in a later analysis. In a later genetic analysis, a missense DCLRE1C variant was associated with V-gene and J-gene trimming of TCR beta chains, and the association was replicated in an independent cohort. A later genetic analysis reported fewer N-insertions in productive TCRs among donors in an Asian-associated ancestry cluster than the approximately 700-donor mean. According to a later analysis, most CMV-associated TCR beta chains appeared to be HLA-restricted, and the HLA associations seemed to be driven largely by CMV exposure. HLA typing was unavailable for some donors at each locus, so association tests used only the typed subset. A later analysis reported that several top co-occurrence clusters appeared linked to parvovirus B19, influenza, CMV and Epstein-Barr virus. According to a later analysis, TCR association rates differed among HLA loci, with DRB1 alleles showing the most associated TCRs and HLA-C alleles showing the fewest. An earlier analysis of 450 to 750 of the donors showed that most TCR beta V segments appeared in productive rearrangements either about 90% or about 30% of the time, which broadly matched IMGT annotations. The earlier analysis of about 600 of the donors excluded roughly 17 rarely observed V segments, including chromosome 9 orphons, because counts were too low. Correlated functional status among segregating V segments might be attributable to linkage disequilibrium, but an unknown experimental factor could not be ruled out. It was suggested by the authors that the approach could potentially be generalized to other disease states and immunological phenotypes. Immune exposure information for the cohort was limited to CMV serostatus. Because the 87-base-pair reads could not distinguish some IMGT-functional V segments, including TRBV6-2 and TRBV6-3, those segments were excluded. A cluster of highly shared sequence variants was judged likely to represent a technical artifact of the sequencing pipeline. The study gave a list of under 200 TCR beta chains associated with cytomegalovirus. A further reported finding was that TCR beta sequences accurately predicted the HLA-A and HLA-B alleles for most subjects in the first cohort. Three of the identified cytomegalovirus-associated TCR beta chains were confirmed in vitro to be specific for cytomegalovirus antigens. While some public TCRs were present in many individuals, most TCR sequences turned up only very rarely across donors. In a later analysis, HLA-associated TCR beta chains were found to be more clonally expanded and to have lower generation probabilities than equally common non-associated chains.

The cohort consisted of hundreds of healthy bone marrow donors. At the time of sampling, every cohort member was nominally healthy, though immune exposures that went unrecorded were likely present. The donor was CMV seropositive and was included in the group of 250 to 300 seropositive cohort members. A peripheral blood sample was collected from each donor, and TCR beta sequencing was performed on peripheral blood mononuclear cells. The Qiagen DNeasy Blood Extraction Kit was used to extract genomic DNA from the blood cell samples. V trim: 4 bases; J trim: 4 bases; unmatched bases: 7. Including cysteine and phenylalanine, the CDR3 has 14 amino acids. Here the CDR3 DNA is all that survives: 42 bases in frame from base 1. Reading the germline V gene gives CDR1 SGHRS and CDR2 YFSETQ. Library method: the immunoSEQ multiplex PCR assay. For the multiplex PCR, a mixture combining 60 forward primers for TCR Vbeta segments and 13 reverse primers for TCR Jbeta segments was used. The CDR3 region of rearranged TCR beta genes was amplified from genomic DNA with a multiplex PCR assay. On the Illumina HiSeq System, the amplified TCR beta libraries were sequenced as 87-base-pair reads. The study's own analysis went as follows. In a later analysis, some 80 million unique TCR beta chains were counted across the roughly 610 repertoires, and roughly 9.9 million of these chains were shared by at least two donors. A nearest-neighbor algorithm error-corrected the raw reads and collapsed the reads into unique sequences, merging closely related sequences to remove PCR and sequencing errors. Alignment of CDR3 sequences to IMGT reference sequences was used to assign V, D and J gene segments. For a sequence to be retained, a match of at least six nucleotides was required to both a V gene segment and a J gene segment. Rearrangements were classified as productive when the CDR3 lacked stop codons and remained in frame with V and J, and all other rearrangements were classified as non-productive. CDR3 was defined according to IMGT convention as the region running from the second conserved V-encoded cysteine to the conserved J-encoded phenylalanine. Sequences without an unambiguous match to a single V gene segment were excluded from the earlier analysis of a few hundred of the donors. In an earlier analysis of a few hundred of the donors, V segments were called functional above 56.7% productive rearrangements and were called segregating when the between-donor standard deviation exceeded 5%. A statistical classification framework was developed to diagnose cytomegalovirus status using the catalog of TCR beta chain sequences. A later analysis assigned V and J genes by comparing TCR nucleotide sequences with IMGT/GENE-DB human TR gene sequences. A later analysis assigned CDR3 sequences and most-parsimonious VDJ recombination scenarios with the TCRdist pipeline. In a later analysis, each TCR beta chain was defined by its CDR3 amino acid sequence together with its V-gene family, and reads lacking a unique V-gene family were excluded. As a way to deal with suspected cross-contamination and a sequencing artifact, a later analysis dropped roughly 620 nucleotide sequences that were highly shared and had low generation probability. For each public chain, a later analysis derived a clonal expansion index from normalized ranks of inferred template counts within each repertoire. In a later analysis, generation probabilities were computed with a VDJ recombination model fitted to out-of-frame rearrangements, and the resulting probabilities were checked against IGoR. A later analysis scored TCR-TCR, TCR-HLA and TCR-CMV co-occurrence with hypergeometric tests, applying a repertoire-size bias correction to TCR pairs. A later analysis estimated false discovery rates by permuting HLA or CMV assignments 20 times. In a later analysis, co-occurring TCRs were grouped using DBSCAN, with TCRdist sequence similarity added in when clustering inside HLA-allele-positive subsets. Repertoires with fewer than 30,000 or more than 120,000 public chains were left out of co-occurrence clustering, as were a few repertoires with anomalous nucleotide sharing. Held by TCRdb, this immuneACCESS table contains in-frame sequences only and omits some clones. Under half of the omission traces to an unresolved V gene where checked; the cause of the rest is unknown. V, J and clone size reflect that table, while D and trimming were determined from the DNA. The sample table includes some 48,000 clones. The ten largest clonotypes hold roughly 26% of the sample.

The receptor's source is a man aged 40-55 years in good health and CMV-seropositive. The V and J genes are TRBV5-1 and TRBJ2-5, with 7 central nucleotides matching TRBD2. Sequenced: PBMCs. The nucleotides read TGCGCCAGCAGCCTGGGGACGGGGGGAGAGACCCAGTACTTC. This gives the protein CASSLGTGGETQYF.